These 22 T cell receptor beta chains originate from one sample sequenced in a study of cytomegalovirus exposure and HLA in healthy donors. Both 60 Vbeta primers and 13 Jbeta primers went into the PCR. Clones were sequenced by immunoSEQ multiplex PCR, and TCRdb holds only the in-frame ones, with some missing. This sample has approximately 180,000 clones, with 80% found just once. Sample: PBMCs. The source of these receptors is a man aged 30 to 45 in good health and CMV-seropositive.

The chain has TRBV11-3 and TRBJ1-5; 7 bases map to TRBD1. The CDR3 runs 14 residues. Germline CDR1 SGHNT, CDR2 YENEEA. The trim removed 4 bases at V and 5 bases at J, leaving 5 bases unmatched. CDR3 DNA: TGTGCCAGCAGCTCAAGACAGGGAGATCAGCCCCAGCATTTT. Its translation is CASSSRQGDQPQHF.

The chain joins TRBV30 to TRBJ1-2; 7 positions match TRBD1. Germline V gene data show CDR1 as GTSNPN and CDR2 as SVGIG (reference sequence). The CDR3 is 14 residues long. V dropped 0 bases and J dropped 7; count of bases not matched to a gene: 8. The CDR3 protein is CAWSVQQGQAGYTF. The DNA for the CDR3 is TGTGCCTGGAGTGTACAACAGGGGCAAGCTGGCTACACCTTC.

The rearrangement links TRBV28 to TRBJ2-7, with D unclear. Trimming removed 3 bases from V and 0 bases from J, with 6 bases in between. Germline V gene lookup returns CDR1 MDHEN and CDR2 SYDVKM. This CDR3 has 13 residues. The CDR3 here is CASSFPSSYEQYF. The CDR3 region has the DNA TGTGCCAGCAGTTTTCCTAGCTCCTACGAGCAGTACTTC. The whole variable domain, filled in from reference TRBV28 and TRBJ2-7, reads DVKVTQSSRYLVKRTGEKVFLECVQDMDHENMFWYRQDPGLGLRLIYFSYDVKMKEKGDIPEGYSVSREKKERFSLILESASTNQTSMYLCASSFPSSYEQYFGPGTRLTVT.

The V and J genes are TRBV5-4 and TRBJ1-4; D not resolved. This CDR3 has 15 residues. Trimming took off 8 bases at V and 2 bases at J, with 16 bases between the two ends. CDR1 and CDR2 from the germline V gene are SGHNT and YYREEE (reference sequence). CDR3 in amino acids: CASHGSGSTNEKLFF. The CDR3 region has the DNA TGTGCCAGTCATGGGAGTGGGTCGACTAATGAAAAACTGTTTTTT.

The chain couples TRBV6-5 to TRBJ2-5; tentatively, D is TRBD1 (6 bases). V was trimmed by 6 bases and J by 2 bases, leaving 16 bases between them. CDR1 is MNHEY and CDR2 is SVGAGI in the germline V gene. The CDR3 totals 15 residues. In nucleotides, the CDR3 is TGTGCCAGCAGGTTAACCGGGACACAACAAGAGACCCAGTACTTC. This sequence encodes CASRLTGTQQETQYF.

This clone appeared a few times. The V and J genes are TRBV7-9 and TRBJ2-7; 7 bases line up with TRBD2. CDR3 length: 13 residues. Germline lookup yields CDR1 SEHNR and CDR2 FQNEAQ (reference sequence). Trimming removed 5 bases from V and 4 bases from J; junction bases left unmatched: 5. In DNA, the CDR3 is TGTGCCAGCAGCGGTGCTAGCGGTTACGAGCAGTACTTC. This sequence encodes CASSGASGYEQYF.

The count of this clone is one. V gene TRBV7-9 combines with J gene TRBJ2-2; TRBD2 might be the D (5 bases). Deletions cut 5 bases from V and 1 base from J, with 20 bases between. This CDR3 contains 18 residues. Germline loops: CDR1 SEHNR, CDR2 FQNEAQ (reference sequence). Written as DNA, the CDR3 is TGTGCCAGCAGCCCCTCCCCACGGCTAGCTGGGAACACCGGGGAGCTGTTTTTT. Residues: CASSPSPRLAGNTGELFF.

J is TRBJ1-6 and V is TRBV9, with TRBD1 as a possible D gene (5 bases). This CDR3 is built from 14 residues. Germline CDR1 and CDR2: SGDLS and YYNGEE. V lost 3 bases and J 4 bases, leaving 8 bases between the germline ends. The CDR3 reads CASSGGLYNSPLHF. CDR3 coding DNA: TGTGCCAGCAGCGGGGGACTTTATAATTCACCCCTCCACTTT. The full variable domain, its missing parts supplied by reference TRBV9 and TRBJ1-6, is DSGVTQTPKHLITATGQRVTLRCSPRSGDLSVYWYQQSLDQGLQFLIQYYNGEERAKGNILERFSAQQFPDLHSELNLSSLELGDSALYFCASSGGLYNSPLHFGNGTRLTVT.

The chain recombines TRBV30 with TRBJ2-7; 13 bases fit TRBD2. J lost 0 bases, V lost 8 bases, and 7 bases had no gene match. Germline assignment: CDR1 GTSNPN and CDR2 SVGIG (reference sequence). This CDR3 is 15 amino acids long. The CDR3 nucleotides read TGTGCCGCCGGGACTAGCGGGGCTCCCTCCTACGAGCAGTACTTC. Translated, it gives CAAGTSGAPSYEQYF.

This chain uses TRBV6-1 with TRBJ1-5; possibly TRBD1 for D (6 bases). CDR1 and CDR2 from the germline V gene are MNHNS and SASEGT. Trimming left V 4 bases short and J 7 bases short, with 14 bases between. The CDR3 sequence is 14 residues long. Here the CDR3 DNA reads TGTGCCAGCAGTGTGGGCAGGGGCGGCCAGCCCCAGCATTTT. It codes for CASSVGRGGQPQHF.

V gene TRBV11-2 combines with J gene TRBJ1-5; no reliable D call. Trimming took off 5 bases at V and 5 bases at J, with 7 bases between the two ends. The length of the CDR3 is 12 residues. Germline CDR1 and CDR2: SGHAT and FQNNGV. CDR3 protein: CASSTADQPQHF. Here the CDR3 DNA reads TGTGCCAGCAGCACAGCTGATCAGCCCCAGCATTTT.

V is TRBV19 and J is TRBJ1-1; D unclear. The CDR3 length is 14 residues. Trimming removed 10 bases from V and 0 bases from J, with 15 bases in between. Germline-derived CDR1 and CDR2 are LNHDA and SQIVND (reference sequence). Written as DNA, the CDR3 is TGTGCCACCACGGAGCGTCCCCTGAACACTGAAGCTTTCTTT. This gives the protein CATTERPLNTEAFF.

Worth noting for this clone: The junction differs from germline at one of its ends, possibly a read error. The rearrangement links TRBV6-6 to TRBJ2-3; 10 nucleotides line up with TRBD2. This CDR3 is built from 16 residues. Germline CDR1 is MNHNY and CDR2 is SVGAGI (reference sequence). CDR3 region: CASRHSLAGFSGTQYF. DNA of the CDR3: TGTGCCAGCAGGCATTCACTAGCGGGATTTAGCGGTACGCAATATTTT.

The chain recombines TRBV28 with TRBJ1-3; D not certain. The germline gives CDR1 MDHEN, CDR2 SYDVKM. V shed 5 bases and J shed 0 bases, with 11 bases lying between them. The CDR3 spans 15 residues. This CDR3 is CASSPRGHSGNTIYF. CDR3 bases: TGTGCCAGCAGTCCCCGAGGGCACTCTGGAAACACCATATATTTT.

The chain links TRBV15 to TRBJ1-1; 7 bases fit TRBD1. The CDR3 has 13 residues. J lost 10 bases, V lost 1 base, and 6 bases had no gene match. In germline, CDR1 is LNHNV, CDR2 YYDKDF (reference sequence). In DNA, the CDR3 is TGTGCCACCAGCAGAGTCTTGGGACAGCGAGCTTTCTTT. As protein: CATSRVLGQRAFF.

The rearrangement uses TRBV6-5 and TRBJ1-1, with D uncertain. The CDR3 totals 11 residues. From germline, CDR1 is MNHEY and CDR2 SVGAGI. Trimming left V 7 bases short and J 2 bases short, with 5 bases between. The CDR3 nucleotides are TGTGCCAGCAAACTAAACACTGAAGCTTTCTTT. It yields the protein CASKLNTEAFF.

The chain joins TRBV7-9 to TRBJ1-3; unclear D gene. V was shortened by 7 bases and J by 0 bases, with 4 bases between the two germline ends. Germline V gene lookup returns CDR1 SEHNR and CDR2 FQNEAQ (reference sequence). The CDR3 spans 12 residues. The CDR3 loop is CASTLSGNTIYF. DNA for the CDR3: TGTGCCAGCACCCTCTCTGGAAACACCATATATTTT.

The CDR3 is CASSEATWREDRPFTDTQYF. The CDR3, as DNA: TGTGCCAGCAGTGAAGCGACTTGGCGGGAGGACCGCCCCTTCACAGATACGCAGTATTTT. The chain couples TRBV6-1 to TRBJ2-3, with TRBD2 matching over 8 bases. The CDR3 extends over 20 amino acids. V trimming: 0 bases; J trimming: 2 bases; junction bases outside the gene matches: 16. From germline, CDR1 is MNHNS and CDR2 SASEGT.

CDR3 sequence: CASSPPTVLYEQFF. CDR3 coding DNA: TGTGCCAGCTCACCACCCACTGTTCTCTATGAGCAGTTCTTC. The chain is built from TRBV18 and TRBJ2-1; D uncertain. Germline CDR1 reads KGHSH; CDR2 reads LQKENI. The CDR3 extends over 14 amino acids. V was cut by 0 bases and J by 8 bases, with 11 bases left in between. The entire variable domain, with the rest obtained from reference TRBV18 and TRBJ2-1, is as follows: NAGVMQNPRHLVRRRGQEARLRCSPMKGHSHVYWYRQLPEEGLKFMVYLQKENIIDESGMPKERFSAEFPKEGPSILRIQQVVRGDSAAYFCASSPPTVLYEQFFGPGTRLTVL.

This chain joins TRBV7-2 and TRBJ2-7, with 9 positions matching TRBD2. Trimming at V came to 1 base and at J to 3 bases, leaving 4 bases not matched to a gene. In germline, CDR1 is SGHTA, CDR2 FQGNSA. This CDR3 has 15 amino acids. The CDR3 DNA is TGTGCCAGCAGCTTAGTTGGGACTAGCATCTACGAGCAGTACTTC. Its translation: CASSLVGTSIYEQYF.

DNA for the CDR3: TGTGCCAGTAGTACTCTCGGGGGAGCCAAAAACATTCAGTACTTC. Encoded protein: CASSTLGGAKNIQYF. The chain combines TRBV19 with TRBJ2-4; D possibly corresponds to TRBD2 (6 bases). Trimming removed 4 bases at V and 0 bases at J, with 10 bases between. Germline loops: CDR1 LNHDA, CDR2 SQIVND (reference sequence). CDR3 size: 15 residues.

The CDR3 DNA is TGTGCCAGCTCACCGGGACAGGACAATCAGCCCCAGCATTTT. Encoded protein: CASSPGQDNQPQHF. This rearrangement joins TRBV18 to TRBJ1-5; the match to TRBD1 covers 8 bases. The CDR3 covers 14 residues. V lost 3 bases and J lost 3; bases outside the gene matches: 1. Germline-derived CDR1 and CDR2 are KGHSH and LQKENI.